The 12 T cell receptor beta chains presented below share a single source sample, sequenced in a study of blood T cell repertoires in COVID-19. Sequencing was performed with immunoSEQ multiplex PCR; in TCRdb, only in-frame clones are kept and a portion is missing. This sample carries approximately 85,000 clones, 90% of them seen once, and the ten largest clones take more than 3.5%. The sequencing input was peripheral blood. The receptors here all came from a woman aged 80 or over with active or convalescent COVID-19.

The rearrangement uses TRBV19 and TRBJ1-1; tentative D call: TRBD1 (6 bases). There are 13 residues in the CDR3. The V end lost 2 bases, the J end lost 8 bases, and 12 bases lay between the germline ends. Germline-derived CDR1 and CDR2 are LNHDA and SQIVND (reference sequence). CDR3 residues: CASSINSQGEAFF. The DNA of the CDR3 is TGTGCCAGTAGTATAAATTCGCAGGGGGAAGCTTTCTTT.

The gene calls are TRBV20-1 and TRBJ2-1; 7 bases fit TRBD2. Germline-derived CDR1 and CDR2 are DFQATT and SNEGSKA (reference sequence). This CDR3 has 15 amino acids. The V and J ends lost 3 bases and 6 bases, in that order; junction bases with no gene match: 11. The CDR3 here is CSASTMAGVGNEQFF. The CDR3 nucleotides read TGCAGTGCTAGTACAATGGCGGGAGTAGGCAATGAGCAGTTCTTC.

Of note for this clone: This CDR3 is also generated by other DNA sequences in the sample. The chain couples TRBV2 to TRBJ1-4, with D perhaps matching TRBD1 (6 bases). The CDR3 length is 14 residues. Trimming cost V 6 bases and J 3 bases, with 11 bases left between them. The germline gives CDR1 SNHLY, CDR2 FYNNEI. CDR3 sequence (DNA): TGTGCCAGCAGGGAGCAGGGGCCTAATGAAAAACTGTTTTTT. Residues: CASREQGPNEKLFF.

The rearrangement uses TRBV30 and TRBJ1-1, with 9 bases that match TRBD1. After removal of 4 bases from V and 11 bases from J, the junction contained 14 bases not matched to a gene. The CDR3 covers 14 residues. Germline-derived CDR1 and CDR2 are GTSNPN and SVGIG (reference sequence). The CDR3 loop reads CAWTGTGISGRAFF. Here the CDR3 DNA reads TGTGCCTGGACAGGGACAGGGATCAGTGGTAGGGCTTTCTTT. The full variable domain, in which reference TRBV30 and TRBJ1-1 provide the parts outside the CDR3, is SQTIHQWPATLVQPVGSPLSLECTVEGTSNPNLYWYRQAAGRGLQLLFYSVGIGQISSEVPQNLSASRPQDRQFILSSKKLLLSDSGFYLCAWTGTGISGRAFFGQGTRLTVV.

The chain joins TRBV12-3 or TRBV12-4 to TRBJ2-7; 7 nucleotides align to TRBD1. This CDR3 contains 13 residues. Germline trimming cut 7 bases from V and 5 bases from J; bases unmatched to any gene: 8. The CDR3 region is CASTPDRAHEQYF. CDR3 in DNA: TGTGCCAGCACCCCAGACAGGGCCCACGAGCAGTACTTC.

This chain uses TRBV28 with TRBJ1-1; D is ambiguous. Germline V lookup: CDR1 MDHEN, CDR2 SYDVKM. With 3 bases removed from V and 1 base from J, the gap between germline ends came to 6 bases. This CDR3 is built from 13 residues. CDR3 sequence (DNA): TGTGCCAGCAGTTTTTCAGGGAACACTGAAGCTTTCTTT. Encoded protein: CASSFSGNTEAFF.

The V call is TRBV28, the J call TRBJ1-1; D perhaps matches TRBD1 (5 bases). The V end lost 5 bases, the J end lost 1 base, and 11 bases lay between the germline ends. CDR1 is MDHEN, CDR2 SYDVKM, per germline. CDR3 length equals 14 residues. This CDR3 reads CASSPAGRNTEAFF. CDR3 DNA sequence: TGTGCCAGCAGTCCAGCGGGACGGAACACTGAAGCTTTCTTT.

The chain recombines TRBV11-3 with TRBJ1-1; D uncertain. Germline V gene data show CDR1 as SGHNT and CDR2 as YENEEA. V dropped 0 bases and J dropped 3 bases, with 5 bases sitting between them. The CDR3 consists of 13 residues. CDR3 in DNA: TGTGCCAGCAGCTTAGAGCGGGACACTGAAGCTTTCTTT. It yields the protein CASSLERDTEAFF.

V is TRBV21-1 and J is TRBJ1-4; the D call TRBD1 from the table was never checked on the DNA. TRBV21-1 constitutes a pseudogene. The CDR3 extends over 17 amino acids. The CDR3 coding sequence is TGTGCCAGCAGCAAAGACTTGACCCGACAGCTTAATGAAAAACTGTTTTTT. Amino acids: CASSKDLTRQLNEKLFF.

CDR3 DNA: TGTGCCAGCAGTTATACAGGGGGTCTATGGCAGCCCCAGCATTTT. It codes for CASSYTGGLWQPQHF. The chain combines TRBV28 with TRBJ1-5; TRBD1 agrees at 8 bases. This CDR3 comprises 15 residues. J lost 7 bases, V lost 4 bases, and 9 bases had no gene match. Germline values: CDR1 MDHEN, CDR2 SYDVKM.

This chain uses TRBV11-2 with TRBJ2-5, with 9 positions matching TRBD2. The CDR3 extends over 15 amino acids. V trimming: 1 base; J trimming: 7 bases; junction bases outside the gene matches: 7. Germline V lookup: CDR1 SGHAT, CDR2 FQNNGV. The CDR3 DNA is TGTGCCAGCAGCTTAGCACTAGCGGGCCGCGGGACCCAGTACTTC. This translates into CASSLALAGRGTQYF.

The CDR3 region has the DNA TGTGCCAGCAGCCAAGAAACCGGGACAGGGGGTGGCTACACCTTC. Amino acids: CASSQETGTGGGYTF. The chain combines TRBV4-2 with TRBJ1-2; 11 bases map to TRBD1. CDR1 LGHNA and CDR2 YNFKEQ come from the germline V gene. Unmatched junction bases numbered 4, after V lost 0 bases and J lost 7 bases. The CDR3 runs 15 residues.